The 14 T cell receptor beta chains below come from one sample, sequenced in a study of tumor and adjacent non-tumor tissue in lung cancer. A modified ARM-PCR protocol with three rounds of nested PCR amplified TCRbeta. TCRdb reprocessed the multiplex PCR reads via MiXCR and lists one record per CDR3 protein. The sample lists under 150,000 distinct CDR3 sequences, 66% occurring once. No cell sorting was done before RNA was extracted from the tissue. Sample: lung tumor tissue. These receptors were taken from a man aged 25-45 years with non-small cell lung cancer.

This clonotype was detected only once. Being one base from a much bigger clone, this may be a read error. The rearrangement uses TRBV4-1 and TRBJ1-4; 9 bases match TRBD1. The CDR3 contains 15 residues. CDR1 MGHRA and CDR2 YSYEKL come from the germline V gene. J lost 10 bases, V lost 5 bases, and 11 bases had no gene match. CDR3 nucleotides: TGCGCCAGCAGCGGGGACAGGGCCCTAGGAGGAAAACTGTTTTTT. Translating gives CASSGDRALGGKLFF.

On this clonotype itself: With a much larger clone just one base away, this may be a read error. The rearrangement links TRBV20-1 to TRBJ2-5; D is unclear. V lost 4 bases, J lost 1 base, and 10 bases lay in between. CDR1 is DFQATT and CDR2 is SNEGSKA in the germline V gene (reference sequence). CDR3 size: 13 residues. CDR3 protein: CSAKGISQETQYF. The CDR3 coding sequence is TGCAGTGCTAAAGGGATTAGCCAAGAGACCCAGTACTTC.

Points on this clonotype: A single base separates this from a much larger clone, so it may be a read error. The chain joins TRBV28 to TRBJ2-3, with D possibly TRBD2 on 5 matching bases. With 5 bases removed from V and 3 bases from J, the gap between germline ends came to 15 bases. Germline V lookup: CDR1 MDHEN, CDR2 SYDVKM. The CDR3 has 15 residues. The CDR3 sequence is CASSPLGLATDTQYF. The CDR3, as DNA: TGTGCCAGCAGTCCACTAGGGTTAGCAACAGATACGCAGTATTTT.

About this clonotype itself: A read error is possible here, since a much larger clone lies one base away. The rearrangement links TRBV29-1 to TRBJ1-2; TRBD1 matches at 8 bases. V trimming: 4 bases; J trimming: 7 bases; junction bases outside the gene matches: 8. Germline lookup yields CDR1 SQVTM and CDR2 ANQGSEA. The CDR3 spans 13 residues. The CDR3 DNA is TGCAGCGTTGGAGTGGGGACAGGAGCTGGCTACACCTTC. Protein: CSVGVGTGAGYTF.

Note on this clonotype: Being one base from a much bigger clone, this may be a read error. The chain uses TRBV6-1 and TRBJ2-7; 7 nucleotides match TRBD2. Germline trimming cut 7 bases from V and 4 bases from J; bases unmatched to any gene: 4. The CDR3 sequence is 12 residues long. Per germline, CDR1 MNHNS and CDR2 SASEGT. The CDR3 DNA sequence: TGTGCCAGCACCGGGACTAATTACGAGCAGTACTTC. Its translation is CASTGTNYEQYF.

A note on this clonotype: No conserved phenylalanine or tryptophan is present at the end of the CDR3, so a read error is the likely explanation. The rearrangement uses TRBV28 and TRBJ1-1; 12 bases line up with TRBD1. V was clipped by 8 bases and J by 3 bases; unmatched bases: 4. The CDR3 has 14 residues. Germline loops: CDR1 MDHEN, CDR2 SYDVKM. The CDR3 reads CASGTGGIDTEAFL. Here the CDR3 DNA reads TGTGCCAGCGGGACAGGGGGCATTGACACTGAAGCTTTCCTT.

Details on this clonotype: Its ends do not fully match the called genes, so a read error is possible. The genes are TRBV11-3 and TRBJ2-2; 9 positions agree with TRBD1. Germline V lookup: CDR1 SGHNT, CDR2 YENEEA. This CDR3 is 17 amino acids long. This chain's CDR3 is CASSFRPGQGNTGKLFF. The CDR3 nucleotides are TGTGCCAGCAGTTTTCGTCCGGGACAGGGAAACACCGGGAAGCTGTTTTTT.

Comments on this clonotype: This may stem from a read error, because a much larger clone lies one nucleotide away. J is TRBJ1-2 and V is TRBV29-1; 9 bases align to TRBD1. CDR3 length equals 13 residues. Germline CDR1 reads SQVTM; CDR2 reads ANQGSEA. The CDR3 region is CNVLGWDRDGYTF. The CDR3 DNA sequence: TGCAACGTTCTGGGCTGGGACAGGGATGGCTACACCTTC.

V gene TRBV6-5 combines with J gene TRBJ1-1, with TRBD1 identical over 8 bases. The CDR3 is 14 residues long. Germline CDR1 and CDR2: MNHEY and SVGAGI. Here the CDR3 DNA reads TGTGCTGGAAGTTCACAAAACCTACAGGGGGTGGCTTTCTTT. This translates into CAGSSQNLQGVAFF.

Regarding this clonotype: A read error may produce the germline difference seen at one junction end. The chain couples TRBV6-5 to TRBJ1-6; no firm D call. The CDR3 spans 12 residues. Germline loops: CDR1 MNHEY, CDR2 SVGAGI. The CDR3 loop is CASSTYNSPLLF. CDR3 bases: TGTGCCAGCAGTACCTATAATTCACCCCTCCTCTTT.

On this clonotype: This may stem from a read error, because a much larger clone lies one nucleotide away. The rearrangement links TRBV6-2 or TRBV6-3 to TRBJ2-1; 9 nucleotides agree with TRBD1. The CDR3 has 16 residues. Germline loops: CDR1 MNHEY, CDR2 SVGEGT. CDR3: CARSSRTGGRGNEQFF. CDR3 nucleotide sequence: TGTGCCAGAAGTTCCCGTACAGGGGGCCGGGGCAATGAGCAGTTCTTC.

This clonotype was recorded at least ten times. The chain has TRBV12-3 or TRBV12-4 and TRBJ1-4; no definite D call. V lost 5 bases and J 4 bases, leaving 11 bases between the germline ends. This CDR3 is built from 14 residues. CDR3 sequence: CASSPSRSNEKLFF. The CDR3 bases are TGTGCCAGCAGTCCCTCGCGTAGTAATGAAAAACTGTTTTTT.

On this clonotype: A read error may be the cause here, since a much bigger clone is one base away. This chain uses TRBV12-3 or TRBV12-4 with TRBJ2-3; D remains ambiguous. The length of the CDR3 is 14 residues. CDR3 coding DNA: TGTACCAGCAGATTGTGGGGAACCACAGATACGCAGTATTTT. This codes for CTSRLWGTTDTQYF.

Details on this clonotype: A much larger clone is a single base away; this may be a read error. This rearrangement joins TRBV4-1 to TRBJ2-7, with D maybe TRBD2 (5 bases). Looked up from germline, CDR1 is MGHRA and CDR2 is YSYEKL. The CDR3 runs 14 residues. V lost 0 bases, J lost 5 bases, and 11 bases lay in between. The CDR3 spells CASSQDGNRDEQYF. CDR3 nucleotide sequence: TGCGCCAGCAGCCAAGACGGGAACCGGGACGAGCAGTACTTC.